The 19 T cell receptor beta chains below were found in one sample sequenced in a study of T cells expressing NK-cell markers. For each CDR3 protein, TCRdb gives one entry from its re-call of the 5' RACE reads, without DNA. Its listing shows about 430,000 distinct CDR3 sequences. Material: blood T cells: a sorted CD56 or NKG2C T cell subset, CD4+ or CD8+ T cells, or bulk PBMC T cells (not recorded which). The receptors shown here come from a woman aged 45-65 years in good health.

The chain combines TRBV25-1 with TRBJ1-2; TCRdb returns TRBD1, unconfirmable since there is no DNA. The CDR3 has 14 residues. Germline V gene data show CDR1 as MGHDK and CDR2 as SYGVNS. CDR3 region: CASSLMGGQSGYTF.

The rearrangement uses TRBV5-1 and TRBJ2-5. Germline-derived CDR1 and CDR2 are SGHRS and YFSETQ. CDR3 length equals 14 residues. CDR3 sequence: CASSFNWGFETQYF.

The V and J genes are TRBV9 and TRBJ2-2. CDR3 length: 12 amino acids. Looked up from germline, CDR1 is SGDLS and CDR2 is YYNGEE. The CDR3: CASSVITGELFF.

The rearrangement uses TRBV5-1 and TRBJ2-2; with no DNA, the TCRdb D assignment of TRBD2 cannot be verified. Germline-derived CDR1 and CDR2 are SGHRS and YFSETQ. The CDR3 runs 15 residues. The CDR3 sequence: CASLSRRGTPGSCFF.

V and J are TRBV5-1 and TRBJ2-1; the TCRdb call, TRBD2, lacks DNA for checking. CDR1 is SGHRS, CDR2 YFSETQ, per germline. CDR3 length: 16 amino acids. The CDR3 sequence: CASSAFWRGKEPEQFF.

This chain connects TRBV6-5 to TRBJ1-2; TCRdb's D call of TRBD1 is untestable without DNA. The length of the CDR3 is 13 residues. CDR1 and CDR2 from the germline V gene are MNHEY and SVGAGI. CDR3 residues: CASTRGQTYGYTF.

This chain links TRBV12-3 or TRBV12-4 with TRBJ1-2; TCRdb proposes TRBD1, but this gene call is untestable without DNA. CDR3 length equals 16 residues. The CDR3: CASSLDRGRIHYGYTF.

The chain has TRBV12-3 or TRBV12-4 and TRBJ2-7. CDR3 length: 14 residues. The CDR3 spells CASTADWNSYEQYF.

V is TRBV20-1 and J is TRBJ2-1; TCRdb indicates TRBD2, and absent DNA this call remains unverified. Germline-derived CDR1 and CDR2 are DFQATT and SNEGSKA (reference sequence). CDR3 length: 15 amino acids. The CDR3 reads CSASYLAGGIGEQFF.

The chain uses TRBV16 and TRBJ2-3; TCRdb names TRBD1, which stays unverified in the absence of DNA. CDR1 is KGHSY and CDR2 is FQNENV in the germline V gene. This CDR3 is built from 14 residues. CDR3 loop: CASSRSTGGDTQYF.

V is TRBV20-1 and J is TRBJ2-1; there is no DNA to check the TCRdb D call of TRBD1. Germline V gives CDR1 DFQATT, CDR2 SNEGSKA (reference sequence). The CDR3 extends over 15 amino acids. CDR3: CSASRSGNPYNEQFF.

The gene calls are TRBV7-6 and TRBJ2-7. This CDR3 comprises 12 residues. The germline CDR1 and CDR2 sequences are SGHVS and FNYEAQ. The CDR3 is CASSEGNYEQYF. The complete variable domain, with remaining parts taken from reference TRBV7-6 and TRBJ2-7, reads GAGVSQSPRYKVTKRGQDVALRCDPISGHVSLYWYRQALGQGPEFLTYFNYEAQQDKSGLPNDRFSAERPEGSISTLTIQRTEQRDSAMYRCASSEGNYEQYFGPGTRLTVT.

This chain joins TRBV10-1 and TRBJ2-1. In germline, CDR1 is WNHNN, CDR2 SYGVQD (reference sequence). CDR3 size: 13 residues. The CDR3 protein is CASSESGRNEQFF.

The chain links TRBV7-2 to TRBJ1-1; TCRdb returns TRBD1, unconfirmable since there is no DNA. The CDR3 covers 13 residues. Germline CDR1 reads SGHTA; CDR2 reads FQGNSA. The CDR3 loop reads CASSYQPGGEAFF.

The J gene is TRBJ2-7, the V gene TRBV7-2. This CDR3 spans 14 amino acids. Germline lookup yields CDR1 SGHTA and CDR2 FQGNSA. The chain's CDR3 is CASSLAQGKYEQYF.

V usage is TRBV7-8 and J usage is TRBJ2-2; the D call from TCRdb, TRBD1, cannot be confirmed without DNA. Germline assignment: CDR1 SGHVS and CDR2 FQNEAQ. CDR3 size: 17 residues. CDR3 sequence reads: CASSLALWQGNTGELFF.

V is TRBV18 and J is TRBJ1-1. The CDR3 sequence is 16 residues long. The germline CDR1 and CDR2 sequences are KGHSH and LQKENI. CDR3 protein: CASSPTSRQSPTEAFF.

The V gene is TRBV19, the J gene TRBJ2-4; TCRdb's D gene call, TRBD1, goes unchecked for lack of DNA. The CDR3 consists of 18 residues. The germline CDR1 and CDR2 sequences are LNHDA and SQIVND (reference sequence). The chain's CDR3 is CASTPLGGTYRTKNIQYF.

This sequence joins TRBV10-3 and TRBJ2-7; TCRdb outputs TRBD1, but without DNA this stays unchecked. Germline V CDR1 and CDR2: ENHRY, SYGVKD. This CDR3 is built from 11 residues. The CDR3 here is CAISEGGEQYF.